This TCR beta chain was identified during a study of cytotoxic CD8 clonotypes in ibrutinib-treated CLL. Study-wide context: Once treatment had gone on for a median of around eleven months, range 6 to 36, response samples were drawn. Overall study findings and caveats: Age-matched healthy donor levels were exceeded by baseline clonality, which tracked circulating CD8+ T-cell counts.

On this clone itself: Its antigen is unknown.

Data came from immunoSEQ multiplex PCR; TCRdb stores just in-frame clones and leaves some out. This table has around 70,000 clones, less than 90% appearing once. The germline V gene has CDR1 SGHRS and CDR2 YFSETQ. This CDR3 region has 12 residues. Trimming shortened V by 5 bases and J by 7 bases, and 13 bases separated the two germline ends. This clonotype originated in a human donor with chronic lymphocytic leukemia. Sequencing used PBMCs, obtained after 24 months of ibrutinib treatment. The rearrangement links TRBV5-1 to TRBJ2-7; D is perhaps TRBD1 (7 bases). The CDR3 DNA reads as TGCGCCAGCAGGGAGGGGGCGAGGGAGCAGTACTTC. It yields the protein CASREGAREQYF.